This TCR beta chain came from a study of control samples from healthy donors and cancer patients. The CDR3 consists of 14 residues. Germline V gene lookup returns CDR1 SGDLS and CDR2 YYNGEE. Trimming removed 3 bases at V and 8 bases at J, with 17 bases between. Some clones are missing from TCRdb's copy, which holds only in-frame ones; the method was immunoSEQ multiplex PCR. The table shows tens of thousands of clones, with approximately 89% occurring only once. The chain combines TRBV9 with TRBJ1-2, with a tentative D call TRBD1 (5 bases). This TCR derives from a man aged 35 to 55 with colorectal cancer. Sequenced input: PBMCs. Here the CDR3 DNA reads TGTGCCAGCAGCGCCCCGGGACTGACTAGGGGCTACACCTTC. Protein: CASSAPGLTRGYTF. Drawing the rest from reference TRBV9 and TRBJ1-2, the complete variable domain is DSGVTQTPKHLITATGQRVTLRCSPRSGDLSVYWYQQSLDQGLQFLIQYYNGEERAKGNILERFSAQQFPDLHSELNLSSLELGDSALYFCASSAPGLTRGYTFGSGTRLTVV.